This TCR beta chain derives from a study of shared clonotypes between healthy human individuals. Findings and limits, study-wide: The donor pool, a small one, limited the genetic and exposure-history diversity represented. It was the non-shared clonotypes that had lower generation probabilities than clonotypes shared by all four donors.

Generated by immunoSEQ multiplex PCR, the TCRdb table keeps only in-frame clones and is missing some. This sample has around 2.1 million clones; 90% to 95% occur once, and the top ten carry roughly 1.8%. The CDR3 consists of 17 residues. V was clipped by 3 bases and J by 0 bases, with 14 bases between them. Germline CDR1 is MNHEY and CDR2 is SMNVEV (reference sequence). Regarding this clone: Its antigen is not identified.

Terminally differentiated effector memory CD45RA+ cells were left out of the naive CD8 fraction, which was CD45RO-negative and positively selected for CCR7. Sequencing was carried out using naive CD8+ T cells from PBMCs. This TCR derives from a man aged 18 to 29 in good health. Some clones in this sample may be carry-over from other donors' samples. V usage is TRBV27 and J usage is TRBJ2-2, with unresolved D. The chain's CDR3 is CASSFFADTSNTGELFF. CDR3 nucleotide sequence: TGTGCCAGCAGTTTCTTCGCCGACACATCGAACACCGGGGAGCTGTTTTTT.